This T cell receptor (beta chain) was retrieved from a study of cytomegalovirus exposure and HLA in healthy donors. The wider study: Assignment to the Caucasian-associated ancestry cluster applied to around four fifths of the roughly 410 genotyped donors.

Note on this clone: Its cognate antigen is unknown.

Findings of the study overall: An analysis was carried out at a later point. It showed that HLA-associated TCR beta chains were more clonally expanded than equally common non-associated chains. Across donors, most TCRs were seen rarely, yet some public ones were widespread.

The CDR3 extends over 17 amino acids. The V gene end was trimmed by 5 bases and the J gene end by 3 bases; junction bases not matched to a gene: 10. The germline CDR1 and CDR2 sequences are SGHRS and YFSETQ. PCR amplification relied on 60 Vbeta primers (plus 13 Jbeta primers). TCRdb's table, derived via immunoSEQ multiplex PCR, lists solely in-frame clones and lacks some. The sample lists over 150,000 clones, approximately 78% seen once, with about 13% in the top ten. The chain carries TRBV5-1 and TRBJ2-1; 11 positions match TRBD1. The sequenced sample consisted of PBMCs. This sequence originates from a woman aged 45-65 years in good health and CMV-seropositive. For the CDR3, the DNA is TGCGCCAGCAGACCCAACCCCGGGACAGGGGGCTACAATGAGCAGTTCTTC. Protein product: CASRPNPGTGGYNEQFF.